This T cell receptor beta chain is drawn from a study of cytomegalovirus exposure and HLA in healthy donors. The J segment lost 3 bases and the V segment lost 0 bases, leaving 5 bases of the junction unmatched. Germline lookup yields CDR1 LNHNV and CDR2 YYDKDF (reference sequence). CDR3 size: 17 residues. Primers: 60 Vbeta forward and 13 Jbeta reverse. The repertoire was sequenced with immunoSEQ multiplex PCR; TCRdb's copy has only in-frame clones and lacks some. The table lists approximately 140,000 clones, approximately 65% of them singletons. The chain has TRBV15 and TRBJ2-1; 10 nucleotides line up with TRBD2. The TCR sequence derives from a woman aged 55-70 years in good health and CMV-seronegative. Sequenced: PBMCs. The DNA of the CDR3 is TGTGCCACCAGCAGAGATGAGGGACTAGCGCGCTACAATGAGCAGTTCTTC. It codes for CATSRDEGLARYNEQFF.